A single sample gave rise to the 16 T cell receptor beta chains below, sequenced in a study of blood T cells in healthy people across ages. For the second PCR, which ran for roughly 6 to 11 cycles, a sample-barcoded 5' primer and a J-beta primer mix were used. TCRdb recomputed calls from the 5' RACE reads with MiXCR, one row per CDR3 protein. The table shows 750,000 to 850,000 distinct CDR3 sequences, with just under 25% occurring only once. This sample also belongs to another study, concerning T cells of mothers and their children.

Sequencing was performed on blood. These receptors all stem from a boy younger than 18 in good health.

This rearrangement joins TRBV24-1 to TRBJ1-2; 7 bases line up with TRBD1. V lost 4 bases to trimming and J lost 4 bases; unmatched junction nucleotides: 8. Germline loops: CDR1 KGHDR, CDR2 SFDVKD. The CDR3 is 15 amino acids. CDR3: CATSDPGQGGYGYTF. The CDR3 nucleotides are TGTGCCACCAGTGACCCGGGGCAGGGGGGCTATGGCTACACCTTC.

This clonotype was seen more than once but under ten times. CDR3 region: CASSSGTGQPQHF. CDR3 nucleotide sequence: TGTGCCAGCAGTTCGGGGACCGGGCAGCCCCAGCATTTT. This chain uses TRBV28 with TRBJ1-5; D may be TRBD1 (5 bases). Trimming took off 4 bases at V and 7 bases at J, with 11 bases between the two ends. The CDR3 length is 13 residues. Germline V gene data show CDR1 as MDHEN and CDR2 as SYDVKM.

On this clonotype itself: Mismatch with germline at one junction end may stem from a read error. The V gene is TRBV12-3 or TRBV12-4, the J gene TRBJ2-5, with TRBD2 matching 10 bases. The CDR3 has 15 residues. The DNA for the CDR3 is TGTGCCAGCACTGATAGCGGGAGGATTTCCTACGAGCAGTGCTTC. Residues: CASTDSGRISYEQCF.

This clonotype was counted between two and nine times. CDR3 sequence reads: CASSPGSGGAAKTQYF. CDR3 in DNA: TGTGCCAGCTCACCCGGCAGCGGGGGCGCCGCAAAGACCCAGTACTTC. The gene calls are TRBV18 and TRBJ2-5; 8 positions match TRBD2. Trimming took 3 bases from V and 6 from J; bases not matched to a gene: 12. Germline V gives CDR1 KGHSH, CDR2 LQKENI. CDR3 length equals 16 residues.

This clonotype has a handful of counts. This sequence joins TRBV13 and TRBJ2-5; 9 bases map to TRBD2. The germline gives CDR1 PRHDT, CDR2 FYEKMQ (reference sequence). The CDR3 is 16 residues long. The ends lost 3 bases at V and 4 bases at J; junction bases unmatched: 9. CDR3 loop: CASSFRRGGPRETQYF. As DNA, the CDR3 is TGTGCCAGCAGCTTTCGGCGGGGGGGGCCAAGAGAGACCCAGTACTTC.

The chain links TRBV9 to TRBJ2-5; perhaps TRBD1 as D (5 bases). The V end was cut by 3 bases, the J end by 0 bases, with 9 bases between. The CDR3 is 14 amino acids. Germline V gene sequence: CDR1 SGDLS, CDR2 YYNGEE. In nucleotides, the CDR3 is TGTGCCAGCAGCGGAACAGGAAACCAAGAGACCCAGTACTTC. It encodes CASSGTGNQETQYF.

This chain joins TRBV27 and TRBJ1-1; 12 positions match TRBD1. CDR3 length: 17 amino acids. V was clipped by 4 bases and J by 6 bases; unmatched bases: 12. CDR1 is MNHEY, CDR2 SMNVEV, per germline (reference sequence). The CDR3 DNA reads as TGTGCCAGCAGTTCCCGCGGGACAGGGGGCGCGTTCGCTGAAGCTTTCTTT. It codes for CASSSRGTGGAFAEAFF.

This clonotype was detected only a few times. This chain uses TRBV29-1 with TRBJ2-3, with D tentatively TRBD1 (6 bases). This CDR3 comprises 15 residues. With 0 bases removed from V and 8 bases from J, the gap between germline ends came to 18 bases. CDR1 is SQVTM and CDR2 is ANQGSEA in the germline V gene. The CDR3 reads CSVEDLHRDLGTQYF. The CDR3 DNA is TGCAGCGTTGAAGATCTTCACAGGGATCTGGGTACGCAGTATTTT.

This clonotype has just a few counts. The chain carries TRBV7-2 and TRBJ2-4; TRBD1 agrees at 9 bases. Per germline, CDR1 SGHTA and CDR2 FQGNSA. With V trimmed by 1 base and J by 3 bases, 4 bases remained unmatched. The CDR3 extends over 16 amino acids. The CDR3 reads CASSLVGGQGKNIQYF. The CDR3 nucleotides read TGTGCCAGCAGCTTAGTAGGGGGACAGGGCAAAAACATTCAGTACTTC.

This clonotype showed up just a few times. This sequence joins TRBV20-1 and TRBJ2-3, with a weak D call TRBD2 (7 bases). Looked up from germline, CDR1 is DFQATT and CDR2 is SNEGSKA (reference sequence). CDR3 length equals 15 residues. Between the trimmed V and J ends, which lost 0 bases and 5 bases, there was a span of 15 bases. The CDR3 sequence is CSARDGQRGQDTQYF. In DNA, the CDR3 is TGCAGTGCTAGAGATGGCCAGCGGGGACAAGATACGCAGTATTTT.

The chain has TRBV11-2 and TRBJ2-1; TRBD1 might be the D (5 bases). The J call is uncertain, as TRBJ2-7 better fits the DNA end. The CDR3 contains 15 residues. Germline CDR1 reads SGHAT; CDR2 reads FQNNGV. CDR3 region: CASSLEAGYSYEQYF. The DNA of the CDR3 is TGTGCCAGCAGCTTAGAGGCAGGGTACTCCTACGAGCAGTACTTC.

There are a few counts of this clonotype. The genes are TRBV20-1 and TRBJ2-5; D remains unclear. Judging by the DNA end, TRBJ2-1 fits better; the J call may be wrong. This CDR3 has 13 amino acids. The germline V gene has CDR1 DFQATT and CDR2 SNEGSKA (reference sequence). The CDR3 DNA reads as TGCAGTGCTAGTGGTTGGGTAGCCGGTAAGCAGTTCTTC. Translating gives CSASGWVAGKQFF.

This clonotype was detected ten times or more. Here the CDR3 reads CSVDWQETQYF. The CDR3 nucleotides read TGCAGCGTTGACTGGCAAGAGACCCAGTACTTC. V usage is TRBV29-1 and J usage is TRBJ2-5; D unresolved. Trimming shortened V by 3 bases and J by 2 bases, and 4 bases separated the two germline ends. The germline CDR1 and CDR2 sequences are SQVTM and ANQGSEA. The CDR3 extends over 11 amino acids.

The chain recombines TRBV2 with TRBJ2-4; D remains unclear. V was clipped by 9 bases and J by 7 bases, with 10 bases between them. Germline loops: CDR1 SNHLY, CDR2 FYNNEI. The CDR3 contains 11 residues. The CDR3 DNA reads TGTGCCAGTGCCCAGAGTAACATTCAGTACTTC. This codes for CASAQSNIQYF.

This chain joins TRBV4-1 and TRBJ2-1; D gene ambiguous. The CDR3 runs to 14 residues. The V end lost 4 bases, the J end lost 1 base, and 8 bases lay between the germline ends. Germline CDR1 and CDR2: MGHRA and YSYEKL. The CDR3 DNA reads as TGCGCCAGCAGCCGCGAGCCGTCCTACAATGAGCAGTTCTTC. It encodes CASSREPSYNEQFF.

The chain carries TRBV27 and TRBJ2-7, with TRBD2 matching 11 bases. The CDR3 contains 14 residues. Trimming at V came to 5 bases and at J to 6 bases, leaving 6 bases not matched to a gene. Germline V lookup: CDR1 MNHEY, CDR2 SMNVEV (reference sequence). CDR3 protein: CASSRLAGSGEQYF. Here the CDR3 DNA reads TGTGCCAGCAGTAGACTAGCGGGAAGCGGCGAGCAGTACTTC.